This record concerns one T cell receptor beta chain sequence. Antigen unknown. J was trimmed by 2 bases and V by 1 base; bases with no gene match: 10. The CDR3 sequence is 17 residues long. CDR1 is LGHNA, CDR2 YSLEER, per germline. Clones were read by immunoSEQ multiplex PCR, and TCRdb kept only the in-frame ones, dropping some. This table holds over 90,000 clones, approximately 89% found once. These data originate in a study of identifying expanded T cells in peripheral blood. Points from the study as a whole: Technical replicates showed around 1.2 changed clones; two weeks 15 to 20; four weeks 19. Variance in clone template counts between approximately 2-week samples significantly increased with total template count across all healthy donors.

Healthy donors had no documented immune events, such as infections, while sampled. This receptor was obtained from a person aged 18 to 70 in good health. The specimen was blood. This chain links TRBV4-3 with TRBJ1-2; TRBD1 matches at 7 bases. The CDR3: CASSQVTSRQGNYGYTF. CDR3 coding DNA: TGCGCCAGCAGCCAAGTTACTAGTCGACAGGGCAACTATGGCTACACCTTC.